Shown below are 30 T cell receptor beta chains from a single sample sequenced in a study of OX40 agonist ivuxolimab in advanced cancers. Assay: immunoSEQ multiplex PCR; the TCRdb copy retains only in-frame clones and omits some. There are fewer than 130,000 clones in the sample; roughly 87% occur only once, and less than 0.35% lies in the top ten. The sample was CD4+ or CD8+ T cells sorted from blood, taken in a trial of the OX40 agonist ivuxolimab. The receptors were sampled from an adult with an advanced solid tumor such as melanoma, head and neck, liver or kidney cancer.

The chain joins TRBV5-7 to TRBJ2-5; the match to TRBD2 covers 7 bases. TRBV5-7 belongs to the ORF category, with a function that is uncertain. The V gene end was trimmed by 0 bases and the J gene end by 5 bases; junction bases not matched to a gene: 1. The CDR3 sequence is 13 residues long. The CDR3 is CASSLAGGETQYF. The CDR3 DNA reads as TGTGCCAGCAGCTTGGCCGGGGGGGAGACCCAGTACTTC.

CDR3 nucleotides: TGTGCCGTGCAGCGTGATTCTGGAAACACCATATATTTT. Residues: CAVQRDSGNTIYF. The chain has TRBV10-3 and TRBJ1-3, with D uncertain. Per germline, CDR1 ENHRY and CDR2 SYGVKD. The CDR3 sequence is 13 residues long. V dropped 11 bases and J dropped 1 base, with 12 bases sitting between them.

The chain links TRBV10-3 to TRBJ2-3, with D possibly matching TRBD1 (6 bases). Germline V lookup: CDR1 ENHRY, CDR2 SYGVKD. V lost 3 bases and J 2 bases, leaving 9 bases between the germline ends. The CDR3 sequence is 14 residues long. For the CDR3, the DNA is TGTGCCATCAGTGACGAGGGGGTCACAGATACGCAGTATTTT. Residues: CAISDEGVTDTQYF.

A remark on this clone: This CDR3 is also generated by other DNA sequences in the sample. The chain uses TRBV7-3 and TRBJ1-1; TRBD1 matches 9 bases. V lost 4 bases and J lost 2; bases outside the gene matches: 2. Germline CDR1 SGHTA, CDR2 FQGTGA. The CDR3 is 14 amino acids. The CDR3 nucleotides read TGTGCCAGCAGCTCTACAGGGGGCAACACTGAAGCTTTCTTT. Translating gives CASSSTGGNTEAFF.

The CDR3 coding sequence is TGTGCCAGCAGCCCGAACCCAGGCACCGGGGAGCTGTTTTTT. Translation gives CASSPNPGTGELFF. The chain couples TRBV9 to TRBJ2-2; unclear D gene. Germline values: CDR1 SGDLS, CDR2 YYNGEE. The CDR3 extends over 14 amino acids. Trimming took 4 bases from V and 4 from J, leaving 11 bases between them.

The chain combines TRBV7-2 with TRBJ2-5; unclear D gene. CDR1 is SGHTA, CDR2 FQGNSA, per germline. V was pared by 0 bases and J by 3 bases, with 5 bases between. The CDR3 is made up of 13 amino acids. CDR3 in amino acids: CASSLAWEETQYF. The CDR3 bases are TGTGCCAGCAGCTTAGCGTGGGAAGAGACCCAGTACTTC.

This clone has a single count. The chain is built from TRBV11-2 and TRBJ2-7; D is uncertain. V was trimmed by 5 bases and J by 3 bases, leaving 2 bases between them. CDR3 length: 10 amino acids. Germline V gives CDR1 SGHAT, CDR2 FQNNGV. The CDR3 DNA follows: TGTGCCAGCAGCAGCTACGAGCAGTACTTC. Encoded protein: CASSSYEQYF.

The rearrangement uses TRBV11-2 and TRBJ2-4; possible D gene TRBD1, 5 bases. From germline, CDR1 is SGHAT and CDR2 FQNNGV. There are 16 residues in the CDR3. V shed 5 bases and J shed 0 bases, with 14 bases lying between them. This CDR3 reads CASSTLTELAKNIQYF. In DNA form, the CDR3 reads TGTGCCAGCAGCACCTTGACAGAGCTAGCCAAAAACATTCAGTACTTC. The complete variable domain, with remaining parts taken from reference TRBV11-2 and TRBJ2-4, reads EAGVAQSPRYKIIEKRQSVAFWCNPISGHATLYWYQQILGQGPKLLIQFQNNGVVDDSQLPKDRFSAERLKGVDSTLKIQPAKLEDSAVYLCASSTLTELAKNIQYFGAGTRLSVL.

This chain links TRBV30 with TRBJ2-5, with 11 nucleotides matching TRBD2. This CDR3 region has 16 residues. Germline V gene lookup returns CDR1 GTSNPN and CDR2 SVGIG (reference sequence). The trim removed 5 bases at V and 3 bases at J, leaving 11 bases unmatched. This CDR3 is CAWAQGTLAGEETQYF. For the CDR3, the DNA is TGTGCCTGGGCCCAGGGGACACTAGCGGGAGAAGAGACCCAGTACTTC.

The chain links TRBV18 to TRBJ2-7; the match to TRBD1 covers 8 bases. V gave up 5 bases and J gave up 5 bases; unmatched junction bases: 8. The CDR3 is 14 amino acids. Germline V gene sequence: CDR1 KGHSH, CDR2 LQKENI. The CDR3 loop reads CASSLGQGGHEQYF. The CDR3 DNA reads TGTGCCAGCTCATTAGGACAGGGCGGCCACGAGCAGTACTTC.

The chain is built from TRBV5-1 and TRBJ2-7; tentative D call: TRBD1 (6 bases). This CDR3 has 14 amino acids. The germline V gene encodes CDR1 SGHRS and CDR2 YFSETQ. Trimming took off 0 bases at V and 5 bases at J, with 12 bases between the two ends. The CDR3 coding sequence is TGCGCCAGCAGCTTGGCGGGTCAGGGGAACGAGCAGTACTTC. It encodes CASSLAGQGNEQYF.

This chain connects TRBV28 to TRBJ2-1, with D hard to call. Germline V lookup: CDR1 MDHEN, CDR2 SYDVKM. The CDR3 extends over 13 amino acids. Trimming took off 5 bases at V and 7 bases at J, with 12 bases between the two ends. The CDR3 here is CASSRLATNEQFF. DNA for the CDR3: TGTGCCAGCAGTCGTTTGGCAACGAATGAGCAGTTCTTC.

The chain employs TRBV5-6 and TRBJ2-1, with 13 bases matching TRBD2. This CDR3 has 16 amino acids. Trimming removed 0 bases from V and 7 bases from J; junction bases left unmatched: 4. Germline V CDR1 and CDR2: SGHDT, YYEEEE. CDR3 nucleotides: TGTGCCAGCAGCTTGGCGGGACTAGCGGGGTTGAATGAGCAGTTCTTC. Protein product: CASSLAGLAGLNEQFF.

This clone was recorded only once. The chain uses TRBV5-8 and TRBJ1-5; TRBD1 might be the D (6 bases). The ends were cut back, 5 bases at V and 0 bases at J, with 24 bases in the middle. The germline V gene encodes CDR1 SGHTS and CDR2 YDEGEE. The CDR3 runs 19 residues. DNA of the CDR3: TGTGCCAGCAGAGGCTTTATAGGAATAGGGGGGGATAGCAATCAGCCCCAGCATTTT. Protein sequence: CASRGFIGIGGDSNQPQHF.

The gene calls are TRBV19 and TRBJ1-1; no clear D. The CDR3 runs to 15 residues. The V end was cut by 6 bases, the J end by 1 base, with 15 bases between. CDR1 and CDR2 (germline): LNHDA, SQIVND (reference sequence). The CDR3 DNA follows: TGTGCCAGTAGCAAGGTTGGTCAGGCGAACACTGAAGCTTTCTTT. This gives the protein CASSKVGQANTEAFF.

The chain couples TRBV18 to TRBJ2-2; D is uncertain. V was clipped by 2 bases and J by 6 bases, with 4 bases between them. The CDR3 covers 12 residues. Germline loops: CDR1 KGHSH, CDR2 LQKENI. The CDR3 is CASSPGPGELFF. CDR3 DNA sequence: TGTGCCAGCTCACCAGGGCCCGGGGAGCTGTTTTTT.

Of note for this clone: Other DNA sequences within the sample encode an identical CDR3. This chain links TRBV19 with TRBJ2-2; no clear D. Germline-derived CDR1 and CDR2 are LNHDA and SQIVND (reference sequence). The length of the CDR3 is 11 residues. Trimming pared 3 bases from V and 6 bases from J, leaving 2 bases between. The CDR3 loop is CASSISGELFF. The DNA for the CDR3 is TGTGCCAGTAGTATTTCCGGGGAGCTGTTTTTT.

J is TRBJ2-7 and V is TRBV30, with 7 bases fitting TRBD1. The germline gives CDR1 GTSNPN, CDR2 SVGIG (reference sequence). This CDR3 comprises 14 residues. V lost 0 bases, J lost 3 bases, and 5 bases stayed unmatched. CDR3 protein: CAWSVGQGDYEQYF. The CDR3 coding sequence is TGTGCCTGGAGTGTAGGGCAGGGGGACTACGAGCAGTACTTC.

This clone was seen a few times. V and J are TRBV7-2 and TRBJ2-7; D is possibly TRBD1 (6 bases). Germline assignment: CDR1 SGHTA and CDR2 FQGNSA. The CDR3 runs 14 residues. V lost 4 bases and J 2 bases, leaving 12 bases between the germline ends. The DNA of the CDR3 is TGTGCCAGCAGCTCTCCGCAGGGGACCTACGAGCAGTACTTC. Protein: CASSSPQGTYEQYF.

The chain carries TRBV11-2 and TRBJ1-1; 9 nucleotides agree with TRBD1. Trimming cost V 5 bases and J 7 bases; bases outside gene matches: 8. The CDR3 spans 14 residues. The V gene's germline CDR1 is SGHAT and CDR2 FQNNGV. The CDR3, as DNA: TGTGCCAGCAGCCTGGACAGGGGCCAACTTGAAGCTTTCTTT. The encoded protein is CASSLDRGQLEAFF.

V is TRBV19 and J is TRBJ2-3; D is undetermined. The CDR3 spans 13 residues. V was trimmed by 4 bases and J by 2 bases, leaving 7 bases between them. CDR1 LNHDA and CDR2 SQIVND come from the germline V gene (reference sequence). CDR3 in amino acids: CASSKLLTDTQYF. The CDR3 coding sequence is TGTGCCAGTAGTAAACTACTCACAGATACGCAGTATTTT.

The rearrangement uses TRBV6-1 and TRBJ2-1; D is uncertain. Looked up from germline, CDR1 is MNHNS and CDR2 is SASEGT. The CDR3 consists of 15 residues. Trimming shortened V by 2 bases and J by 7 bases, and 15 bases separated the two germline ends. The CDR3, as DNA: TGTGCCAGCAGTGAACTCGCGATATCCCAAAATGAGCAGTTCTTC. Translated, it gives CASSELAISQNEQFF.

In its sample, this clone was seen once. This sequence joins TRBV27 and TRBJ1-2, with D unclear. Trimming removed 3 bases from V and 8 bases from J, with 4 bases in between. The CDR3 is made up of 10 amino acids. The germline V gene encodes CDR1 MNHEY and CDR2 SMNVEV (reference sequence). The CDR3 nucleotides read TGTGCCAGCAGTTTCGGAGGCTACACCTTC. Translation gives CASSFGGYTF.

The chain couples TRBV6-5 to TRBJ2-2, with D perhaps TRBD2 (5 bases). The CDR3 loop spans 15 amino acids. Trimming pared 2 bases from V and 2 bases from J, leaving 9 bases between. Germline V gene lookup returns CDR1 MNHEY and CDR2 SVGAGI. The CDR3 loop reads CASSYGGSNTGELFF. CDR3 nucleotide sequence: TGTGCCAGCAGTTACGGTGGGAGTAACACCGGGGAGCTGTTTTTT.

The chain employs TRBV30 and TRBJ1-1; no firm D call. CDR1 is GTSNPN and CDR2 is SVGIG in the germline V gene (reference sequence). V lost 3 bases to trimming and J lost 4 bases, with 15 bases between them. The CDR3 runs to 14 residues. CDR3 region: CAWSPLGGSTEAFF. Written as DNA, the CDR3 is TGTGCCTGGAGCCCGCTGGGAGGTTCCACTGAAGCTTTCTTT.

V and J are TRBV19 and TRBJ2-1; a weak D match, TRBD2 (6 bases). The CDR3 has 14 amino acids. V was trimmed by 3 bases and J by 2 bases, leaving 8 bases between them. CDR1 is LNHDA, CDR2 SQIVND, per germline (reference sequence). This CDR3 is CASSIRTTYNEQFF. CDR3 bases: TGTGCCAGTAGTATTCGGACTACCTACAATGAGCAGTTCTTC.

Written as DNA, the CDR3 is TGTGCCAGCTCACCAGTGGGTGCAGGGGACTATGGCTACACCTTC. This encodes CASSPVGAGDYGYTF. The chain is built from TRBV18 and TRBJ1-2; TRBD1 is a possible D gene (6 bases). Per germline, CDR1 KGHSH and CDR2 LQKENI. The CDR3 has 15 amino acids. The V gene lost 2 bases and the J gene lost 3 bases, with 13 bases spanning the gap.

This sequence joins TRBV2 and TRBJ1-2; D is perhaps TRBD1 (6 bases). The V end lost 3 bases, the J end lost 4 bases, and 15 bases lay between the germline ends. Germline-derived CDR1 and CDR2 are SNHLY and FYNNEI. There are 15 residues in the CDR3. CDR3 nucleotides: TGTGCCAGCAGTGAGGGGGCTGGGGATCTCTATGGCTACACCTTC. Translation gives CASSEGAGDLYGYTF.

This chain links TRBV5-1 with TRBJ2-1; 10 bases fit TRBD2. This CDR3 is built from 14 residues. Per germline, CDR1 SGHRS and CDR2 YFSETQ. With V trimmed by 3 bases and J by 6 bases, 3 bases remained unmatched. The CDR3 region is CASSSLAGGNEQFF. Written as DNA, the CDR3 is TGCGCCAGCAGCTCTTTAGCGGGAGGCAATGAGCAGTTCTTC.

The chain couples TRBV30 to TRBJ1-1, with D uncertain. The V end lost 4 bases, the J end lost 3 bases, and 12 bases lay between the germline ends. The germline V gene has CDR1 GTSNPN and CDR2 SVGIG (reference sequence). This CDR3 is 13 amino acids long. CDR3 protein: CAWTNSGDTEAFF. As DNA, the CDR3 is TGTGCCTGGACTAACAGTGGGGACACTGAAGCTTTCTTT.